Presented here are 24 T cell receptor beta chains from one specimen sequenced in a study of T-cell reconstitution after alpha-beta-depleted transplantation in children. Preparation of the TCRbeta library involved a method that used unique molecular identifiers. TCRdb ran MiXCR on the PCR reads and lists one entry per CDR3 protein. The sample records some 440,000 distinct CDR3 sequences, 16% being singletons. Sequenced material: PBMCs, mostly from graft donor cells, taken 360 days after TCRalphabeta/CD19-depleted stem cell transplant. These receptors all come from a boy less than two years old who had a stem cell transplant for Wiskott-Aldrich syndrome, so the T cells may come from the graft donor.

This CDR3 reads CASSFRSGELFF. The CDR3 DNA reads TGTGCCAGCAGTTTCCGGTCCGGGGAGCTGTTTTTT. V and J are TRBV12-3 or TRBV12-4 and TRBJ2-2; D unclear. With 3 bases removed from V and 6 bases from J, the gap between germline ends came to 5 bases. The CDR3 is 12 amino acids.

This clonotype was detected only a few times. V usage is TRBV7-9 and J usage is TRBJ2-7, with 12 bases fitting TRBD1. Germline CDR1 reads SEHNR; CDR2 reads FQNEAQ (reference sequence). Germline trimming cut 2 bases from V and 5 bases from J; bases unmatched to any gene: 7. The CDR3 totals 16 residues. CDR3 sequence (DNA): TGTGCCAGCAGCTTAAAAGGCGGGACAGGGGGCCACGAGCAGTACTTC. Its translation: CASSLKGGTGGHEQYF.

The chain joins TRBV5-1 to TRBJ2-5; D uncertain. CDR1 and CDR2 from the germline V gene are SGHRS and YFSETQ. Trimming cost V 1 base and J 1 base, with 8 bases left between them. The length of the CDR3 is 14 residues. This CDR3 reads CASSLYTFQETQYF. The CDR3 DNA reads as TGCGCCAGCAGCTTGTATACCTTCCAAGAGACCCAGTACTTC. Drawing the rest from reference TRBV5-1 and TRBJ2-5, the complete variable domain is KAGVTQTPRYLIKTRGQQVTLSCSPISGHRSVSWYQQTPGQGLQFLFEYFSETQRNKGNFPGRFSGRQFSNSRSEMNVSTLELGDSALYLCASSLYTFQETQYFGPGTRLLVL.

V usage is TRBV20-1 and J usage is TRBJ1-6; D might be TRBD1 (6 bases). CDR1 and CDR2 from the germline V gene are DFQATT and SNEGSKA (reference sequence). With 3 bases removed from V and 7 bases from J, the gap between germline ends came to 16 bases. The CDR3 spans 15 residues. CDR3 DNA sequence: TGCAGTGCTAGCCCCCACAGGGTTGCAAATTCACCCCTCCACTTT. This gives the protein CSASPHRVANSPLHF.

J is TRBJ2-1 and V is TRBV12-3 or TRBV12-4; 11 bases fit TRBD2. The CDR3 contains 17 residues. V shed 5 bases, J shed 1 base, and the junction held 7 bases outside the gene matches. The CDR3 sequence: CASSRPRLAGSYNEQFF. CDR3 DNA sequence: TGTGCCAGCAGTCGACCGAGACTAGCGGGATCCTACAATGAGCAGTTCTTC.

The J gene is TRBJ2-1, the V gene TRBV6-2 or TRBV6-3; D possibly corresponds to TRBD2 (5 bases). This CDR3 is 13 amino acids long. CDR1 is MNHEY, CDR2 SVGEGT, per germline. Trimming removed 7 bases from V and 3 bases from J, with 10 bases in between. For the CDR3, the DNA is TGTGCCAGCACCCGGGATAACTACAATGAGCAGTTCTTC. Residues: CASTRDNYNEQFF.

The rearrangement links TRBV4-1 to TRBJ2-3; no reliable D call. The germline V gene has CDR1 MGHRA and CDR2 YSYEKL. The CDR3 is 14 residues long. V lost 0 bases and J lost 2, with 6 bases in between. CDR3: CASSQDVLTDTQYF. The CDR3 coding sequence is TGCGCCAGCAGCCAAGATGTCCTCACAGATACGCAGTATTTT.

The CDR3 DNA is TGTGCCAGCAGTTACTCTTCTAGCGGGGGGATCCTCGACAATGAGCAGTTCTTC. It translates to CASSYSSSGGILDNEQFF. The chain recombines TRBV6-5 with TRBJ2-1, with 11 nucleotides matching TRBD2. The ends lost 0 bases at V and 5 bases at J; junction bases unmatched: 9. CDR1 and CDR2 from the germline V gene are MNHEY and SVGAGI. The CDR3 length is 18 residues.

The J gene is TRBJ2-2, the V gene TRBV20-1; 10 nucleotides agree with TRBD1. J was trimmed by 5 bases and V by 2 bases; bases with no gene match: 8. This CDR3 is built from 16 residues. CDR1 DFQATT and CDR2 SNEGSKA come from the germline V gene (reference sequence). CDR3 region: CSARTKGQGWTGELFF. CDR3 DNA sequence: TGCAGTGCTAGAACCAAGGGACAGGGGTGGACCGGGGAGCTGTTTTTT.

CDR3 sequence: CASSLVRGVRTDTQYF. As DNA, the CDR3 is TGTGCCAGCAGCTTAGTGCGGGGGGTCCGCACAGATACGCAGTATTTT. The J gene is TRBJ2-3, the V gene TRBV7-2, with 8 nucleotides matching TRBD2. The junction had 4 bases not matched to a gene; V was cut back by 1 base and J by 1 base. The CDR3 is 16 amino acids. From germline, CDR1 is SGHTA and CDR2 FQGNSA. The full variable domain, in which reference TRBV7-2 and TRBJ2-3 provide the parts outside the CDR3, is GAGVSQSPSNKVTEKGKDVELRCDPISGHTALYWYRQSLGQGLEFLIYFQGNSAPDKSGLPSDRFSAERTGGSVSTLTIQRTQQEDSAVYLCASSLVRGVRTDTQYFGPGTRLTVL.

This clonotype has only a few counts. The chain is built from TRBV7-9 and TRBJ2-7; 9 bases fit TRBD2. Germline loops: CDR1 SEHNR, CDR2 FQNEAQ (reference sequence). This CDR3 is 15 amino acids long. V lost 6 bases, J lost 5 bases, and 11 bases stayed unmatched. The chain's CDR3 is CASSIPSGNVHEQYF. The DNA for the CDR3 is TGTGCCAGCAGTATACCTAGCGGGAACGTCCACGAGCAGTACTTC.

The CDR3 sequence is CASSSLGKEQYF. CDR3 nucleotide sequence: TGTGCCAGCAGCTCCCTCGGGAAAGAGCAGTACTTC. This rearrangement joins TRBV7-9 to TRBJ2-7; TRBD2 is a possible D gene (5 bases). The V and J ends lost 4 bases and 7 bases respectively, with 11 bases between them. The CDR3 totals 12 residues. The V gene's germline CDR1 is SEHNR and CDR2 FQNEAQ (reference sequence).

The chain is built from TRBV9 and TRBJ1-1; 9 positions agree with TRBD1. V lost 2 bases, J lost 5 bases, and 7 bases stayed unmatched. CDR3 length: 15 amino acids. Germline CDR1 is SGDLS and CDR2 is YYNGEE. The chain's CDR3 is CASSVGDRVATEAFF. The CDR3, as DNA: TGTGCCAGCAGCGTTGGGGACAGGGTAGCTACTGAAGCTTTCTTT.

V usage is TRBV4-3 and J usage is TRBJ2-7, with D possibly matching TRBD1 (5 bases). CDR1 LGHNA and CDR2 YSLEER come from the germline V gene. With 0 bases removed from V and 6 bases from J, the gap between germline ends came to 9 bases. CDR3 length: 13 amino acids. The CDR3 protein is CASSQDQGVEQYF. In DNA, the CDR3 is TGCGCCAGCAGCCAAGATCAAGGGGTCGAGCAGTACTTC.

This clonotype turned up a few times. V gene TRBV5-6 combines with J gene TRBJ2-7; D gene ambiguous. Germline loops: CDR1 SGHDT, CDR2 YYEEEE. This CDR3 has 13 amino acids. Trimming stripped 1 base from V and 2 bases from J, with 7 bases between. The CDR3 here is CASSLYGTYEQYF. CDR3 sequence (DNA): TGTGCCAGCAGCTTGTACGGAACCTACGAGCAGTACTTC.

The gene calls are TRBV2 and TRBJ2-7; no clear D. The CDR3 is made up of 12 amino acids. The germline V and J ends were trimmed by 9 bases and 4 bases, with 13 bases remaining between them. Germline loops: CDR1 SNHLY, CDR2 FYNNEI. The CDR3 DNA sequence: TGTGCCAGTCGAAAGGCAGATTACGAGCAGTACTTC. Amino acid sequence: CASRKADYEQYF.

The chain uses TRBV10-3 and TRBJ2-3, with a possible D match to TRBD2 (5 bases). Germline CDR1 ENHRY, CDR2 SYGVKD. This CDR3 spans 14 amino acids. Trimming removed 7 bases from V and 3 bases from J, with 14 bases in between. CDR3 region: CAITSVEGTDTQYF. For the CDR3, the DNA is TGTGCCATCACCTCCGTTGAGGGAACAGATACGCAGTATTTT.

This clonotype appeared a few times. V and J are TRBV5-1 and TRBJ2-5; D uncertain. Germline V gene lookup returns CDR1 SGHRS and CDR2 YFSETQ. V lost 2 bases and J 4 bases, leaving 12 bases between the germline ends. The CDR3 length is 14 residues. DNA for the CDR3: TGCGCCAGCAGCTTCTCCCGGATGGGAGAGACCCAGTACTTC. Translation: CASSFSRMGETQYF.

This clonotype was recorded many times. The V call is TRBV5-1, the J call TRBJ1-1; D is possibly TRBD1 (6 bases). The CDR3 is 16 residues long. Trimming left V 1 base short and J 3 bases short, with 16 bases between. CDR1 SGHRS and CDR2 YFSETQ come from the germline V gene. The CDR3 DNA follows: TGCGCCAGCAGCTTGTTCCTCAGTTCAGGGGACACTGAAGCTTTCTTT. Amino acids: CASSLFLSSGDTEAFF.

The CDR3 loop reads CASSIVQETQYF. CDR3 sequence (DNA): TGTGCCAGCAGTATCGTCCAAGAGACCCAGTACTTC. The chain links TRBV28 to TRBJ2-5, with no clear D. This CDR3 contains 12 residues. With 5 bases removed from V and 1 base from J, the gap between germline ends came to 5 bases. Looked up from germline, CDR1 is MDHEN and CDR2 is SYDVKM.

The V gene is TRBV7-8, the J gene TRBJ2-7; TRBD1 might be the D (5 bases). CDR1 and CDR2 (germline): SGHVS, FQNEAQ. Deletions cut 5 bases from V and 3 bases from J, with 20 bases between. The CDR3 extends over 16 amino acids. CDR3 bases: TGTGCCAGCAGCCCCCGAATGGAAAGGGGATTCTACGAGCAGTACTTC. Its translation is CASSPRMERGFYEQYF. The variable domain in full, completed from reference TRBV7-8 and TRBJ2-7, reads GAGVSQSPRYKVAKRGQDVALRCDPISGHVSLFWYQQALGQGPEFLTYFQNEAQLDKSGLPSDRFFAERPEGSVSTLKIQRTQQEDSAVYLCASSPRMERGFYEQYFGPGTRLTVT.

Only a few counts were recorded for this clonotype. The genes are TRBV20-1 and TRBJ2-1, with D uncertain. CDR3 length equals 11 residues. V lost 6 bases, J lost 4 bases, and 7 bases lay in between. Germline CDR1 DFQATT, CDR2 SNEGSKA (reference sequence). Written as DNA, the CDR3 is TGCAGTGCGATGGATTACAATGAGCAGTTCTTC. Protein product: CSAMDYNEQFF.

This rearrangement joins TRBV7-8 to TRBJ2-3; perhaps TRBD2 as D (5 bases). From germline, CDR1 is SGHVS and CDR2 FQNEAQ. With 4 bases removed from V and 2 bases from J, the gap between germline ends came to 10 bases. This CDR3 spans 14 amino acids. CDR3 residues: CASSSGIYTDTQYF. Here the CDR3 DNA reads TGTGCCAGCAGCTCCGGGATCTACACAGATACGCAGTATTTT.

This clonotype was seen a few times. J is TRBJ1-2 and V is TRBV7-8, with 7 nucleotides matching TRBD1. The V gene's germline CDR1 is SGHVS and CDR2 FQNEAQ. After removal of 3 bases from V and 5 bases from J, the junction contained 9 bases not matched to a gene. There are 15 residues in the CDR3. The CDR3 here is CASSLGTALFYGYTF. CDR3 in DNA: TGTGCCAGCAGCTTGGGGACAGCCCTCTTTTATGGCTACACCTTC.